The 15 T cell receptor beta chains below were found in one sample sequenced in a study of control samples from healthy donors and cancer patients. TCRdb keeps only in-frame clones here, not all; method: immunoSEQ multiplex PCR. The sample has some 120,000 clones, approximately 94% seen once. The sample consisted of PBMCs. The receptors stem from a man aged 50-59 years with head and neck cancer.

This clone has a handful of counts. The chain couples TRBV12-5 to TRBJ1-6; D is unclear. Germline lookup yields CDR1 LGHNT and CDR2 FRNRAP. V gave up 5 bases and J gave up 8 bases, with 13 bases separating them. The CDR3 length is 14 residues. The chain's CDR3 is CASGPGVGDSPLHF. DNA of the CDR3: TGTGCTAGTGGTCCCGGGGTGGGCGATTCACCCCTCCACTTT.

To note about this clone: A read error may account for a junction end that differs from germline. The chain uses TRBV7-2 and TRBJ2-4; either TRBD1 or TRBD2 may supply D (5 bases each). The V gene's germline CDR1 is SGHTA and CDR2 FQGNSA. CDR3 size: 13 residues. The CDR3 loop reads CASSSGPKNIQYF. In nucleotides, the CDR3 is TGTGCCAGCAGCTCGGGACCCAAGAACATTCAGTACTTC.

The chain joins TRBV7-2 to TRBJ2-7, with 8 bases fitting TRBD1. Looked up from germline, CDR1 is SGHTA and CDR2 is FQGNSA. There are 13 residues in the CDR3. Trimming removed 7 bases from V and 7 bases from J; junction bases left unmatched: 9. The CDR3 DNA follows: TGTGCCAGCACCCATCCAGGGGGCTGGGAGCAGTACTTC. Its translation is CASTHPGGWEQYF. Supplemented by reference TRBV7-2 and TRBJ2-7, the full variable domain reads GAGVSQSPSNKVTEKGKDVELRCDPISGHTALYWYRQSLGQGLEFLIYFQGNSAPDKSGLPSDRFSAERTGGSVSTLTIQRTQQEDSAVYLCASTHPGGWEQYFGPGTRLTVT.

This clone was seen once. The J gene is TRBJ1-2, the V gene TRBV30, with D perhaps TRBD1 (5 bases). Germline assignment: CDR1 GTSNPN and CDR2 SVGIG (reference sequence). The V end lost 3 bases, the J end lost 3 bases, and 8 bases lay between the germline ends. The CDR3 extends over 12 amino acids. DNA for the CDR3: TGTGCCTGGAGGGGAGGGGACTATGGCTACACCTTC. Translation gives CAWRGGDYGYTF.

This rearrangement joins TRBV28 to TRBJ2-7; D is tentatively TRBD1 or TRBD2 (5 bases each). The CDR3 sequence is 15 residues long. V lost 3 bases, J lost 7 bases, and 19 bases lay in between. Germline-derived CDR1 and CDR2 are MDHEN and SYDVKM. This CDR3 reads CASSFSGTTPLEQYF. The CDR3 nucleotides read TGTGCCAGCAGTTTTTCTGGGACCACACCTCTGGAGCAGTACTTC.

This clone came up once. The chain combines TRBV12-3 or TRBV12-4 with TRBJ2-7; D is ambiguous. CDR3 length: 13 amino acids. Trimming removed 1 base at V and 3 bases at J, with 7 bases between. The CDR3 is CASSLGFGYEQYF. The CDR3 bases are TGTGCCAGCAGTTTAGGTTTTGGCTACGAGCAGTACTTC.

This chain joins TRBV7-9 and TRBJ2-3; 7 bases align to TRBD2. CDR3 length equals 14 residues. J gave up 5 bases and V 2 bases, and 4 bases lay outside the gene matches. The germline CDR1 and CDR2 sequences are SEHNR and FQNEAQ (reference sequence). CDR3 in amino acids: CASSLRTSRDTQYF. The CDR3 region has the DNA TGTGCCAGCAGCTTAAGGACTAGTAGAGATACGCAGTATTTT.

The rearrangement links TRBV5-4 to TRBJ2-5, with D possibly called TRBD1 or TRBD2 (5 bases each). V gave up 4 bases and J gave up 4 bases, with 11 bases separating them. Germline CDR1 is SGHNT and CDR2 is YYREEE (reference sequence). This CDR3 has 13 residues. The CDR3 reads CASSPRGPETQYF. CDR3 coding DNA: TGTGCCAGCAGCCCTCGGGGCCCAGAGACCCAGTACTTC. The whole variable domain, remainder taken from reference TRBV5-4 and TRBJ2-5, is ETGVTQSPTHLIKTRGQQVTLRCSSQSGHNTVSWYQQALGQGPQFIFQYYREEENGRGNFPPRFSGLQFPNYSSELNVNALELDDSALYLCASSPRGPETQYFGPGTRLLVL.

The chain employs TRBV9 and TRBJ2-7; TRBD1 matches 7 bases. Germline lookup yields CDR1 SGDLS and CDR2 YYNGEE. V lost 0 bases to trimming and J lost 2 bases; unmatched junction nucleotides: 5. This CDR3 comprises 15 residues. The CDR3 protein is CASSVGGTAAYEQYF. The DNA for the CDR3 is TGTGCCAGCAGCGTAGGAGGGACAGCGGCCTACGAGCAGTACTTC.

This chain joins TRBV5-1 and TRBJ2-7, with D tentatively TRBD1 (6 bases). Trimming cost V 2 bases and J 4 bases, with 13 bases left between them. CDR3 length: 14 amino acids. Germline V CDR1 and CDR2: SGHRS, YFSETQ. The CDR3 coding sequence is TGCGCCAGCAGCTTTGAACAGGGTGGGTACGAGCAGTACTTC. Translated, it gives CASSFEQGGYEQYF.

The chain joins TRBV5-1 to TRBJ2-1; D ambiguous. Trimming cost V 1 base and J 5 bases, with 13 bases left between them. From germline, CDR1 is SGHRS and CDR2 YFSETQ. The CDR3 length is 15 residues. The CDR3 DNA is TGCGCCAGCAGCTTGACTATGTTCGGTAACAATGAGCAGTTCTTC. Protein: CASSLTMFGNNEQFF.

The J gene is TRBJ1-2, the V gene TRBV6-5, with D possibly matching TRBD1 (5 bases). The CDR3 consists of 13 residues. CDR1 and CDR2 from the germline V gene are MNHEY and SVGAGI. Trimming removed 6 bases at V and 1 base at J, with 9 bases between. In nucleotides, the CDR3 is TGTGCCAGCAGCTCGACAGTTAACTATGGCTACACCTTC. This codes for CASSSTVNYGYTF.

The chain carries TRBV29-1 and TRBJ2-7; 7 bases fit TRBD1. Germline V gives CDR1 SQVTM, CDR2 ANQGSEA. The V and J ends lost 4 bases and 6 bases, in that order; junction bases with no gene match: 12. The length of the CDR3 is 14 residues. DNA for the CDR3: TGCAGCGTTGTATTACCAGGGGGTATCCGCGAGCAGTACTTC. Translated, it gives CSVVLPGGIREQYF.

V is TRBV30 and J is TRBJ1-2, with D hard to call. Trimming removed 3 bases from V and 0 bases from J, with 11 bases in between. Germline assignment: CDR1 GTSNPN and CDR2 SVGIG (reference sequence). The CDR3 covers 14 residues. CDR3 region: CAWRKGPTNYGYTF. CDR3 sequence (DNA): TGTGCCTGGAGGAAAGGGCCAACTAACTATGGCTACACCTTC. Drawing the rest from reference TRBV30 and TRBJ1-2, the complete variable domain is SQTIHQWPATLVQPVGSPLSLECTVEGTSNPNLYWYRQAAGRGLQLLFYSVGIGQISSEVPQNLSASRPQDRQFILSSKKLLLSDSGFYLCAWRKGPTNYGYTFGSGTRLTVV.

V and J are TRBV10-3 and TRBJ1-2; 9 positions agree with TRBD1. The length of the CDR3 is 18 residues. J was trimmed by 6 bases and V by 0 bases; bases with no gene match: 14. CDR1 is ENHRY and CDR2 is SYGVKD in the germline V gene. The CDR3, as DNA: TGTGCCATCAGTGAGTCGACAGGGGGTGGTTTGGGAAGGAATGGCTACACCTTC. Its protein is CAISESTGGGLGRNGYTF.